Listed below are T cell receptor beta chains from one sample, sequenced in a study of cytomegalovirus exposure and HLA in healthy donors. Here immunoSEQ multiplex PCR was the method, and the copy in TCRdb shows in-frame clones only, minus some. The sample yields more than 150,000 clones, 84% seen once. Sequenced sample: PBMCs. These receptor sequences come from a girl between 2 and 10 years old in good health and CMV-seropositive. Each CDR3 is given with its conserved first and last residue. A D gene is named only where the DNA matches it firmly. Rows give clone size only sometimes, using once, few, many, or a class for an expanded clone.

clone_size,j_call,d_call,v_call,cdr3_nt,cdr3_aa
NA,TRBJ1-2,TRBD1,TRBV5-1,TGCGCCAGCAGCCCGTACGGACAGGGCAGTGTCTTCTATGGCTACACCTTC,CASSPYGQGSVFYGYTF
few,TRBJ1-2,TRBD1,TRBV5-7,TGTGCCAGCAGCTTAGGGACAGGGAATAGCTATGGCTACACCTTC,CASSLGTGNSYGYTF
NA,TRBJ2-3,NA,TRBV2,TGTGCCAGCAGTGACGACTTAGATACGCAGTATTTT,CASSDDLDTQYF
NA,TRBJ2-1,TRBD2,TRBV14,TGTGCCAGCAGCCACTTCTGGGGGGCTAGCGGGAGACTTAATGAGCAGTTCTTC,CASSHFWGASGRLNEQFF
NA,TRBJ2-1,NA,TRBV27,TGTGCCAGCAGTTTCCTGGGGGCCCCCAATGAGCAGTTCTTC,CASSFLGAPNEQFF
NA,TRBJ2-7,TRBD1,TRBV6-5,TGTGCCAGCAGCGGACAGGGGGGGAACTACGAGCAGTACTTC,CASSGQGGNYEQYF
once,TRBJ2-7,TRBD2,TRBV19,TGTGCCAGTAGTCGGGTAGCGGGAGGGCCTACGGCCTACGAGCAGTACTTC,CASSRVAGGPTAYEQYF
NA,TRBJ2-1,NA,TRBV11-2,TGTGCCAGCAGCTTAGATAATCACGGGGTTTACGTTAGTGAGCAGTTCTTC,CASSLDNHGVYVSEQFF
NA,TRBJ2-2,TRBD2,TRBV6-1,TGTGCCAGCCATTTCTCTAGCGGGAGAGGCGGGGAGCTGTTTTTT,CASHFSSGRGGELFF
NA,TRBJ2-5,NA,TRBV9,TGTGCCAGCAGCATACAGGCCGTAGGGTTGGAGACCCAGTACTTC,CASSIQAVGLETQYF
NA,TRBJ1-1,NA,TRBV5-1,TGCGCCAGCAGCTCCGGTCACGGGTCGAACACTGAAGCTTTCTTT,CASSSGHGSNTEAFF
NA,TRBJ2-1,NA,TRBV5-4,TGTGCCAGCAGCCTATCATACAGGGTTAGCCGCTTCAATGAGCAGTTCTTC,CASSLSYRVSRFNEQFF
NA,TRBJ2-3,TRBD2,TRBV2,TGTGCCAGCAGTGAAGGACTAGCGGGGGGTTGGGATACGCAGTATTTT,CASSEGLAGGWDTQYF